This TCR beta chain emerged from a study of shared clonotypes between healthy human individuals. TCRdb's copy holds only in-frame clones and misses some; the assay was immunoSEQ multiplex PCR. In the table there are over a million clones, under 99% of which are singletons. Every donor, a Caucasian adult, lived in Nashville, Tennessee. This CDR3 comprises 15 residues. Trimming took 7 bases from V and 4 from J, leaving 18 bases between them. Germline assignment: CDR1 SGHDT and CDR2 YYEEEE. The chain uses TRBV5-6 and TRBJ2-1; no clear D. The sequenced sample was naive CD4+ T cells sorted from blood. As for subset: CD45RA+ positively selected. This clonotype was sampled from a man younger than 40 in good health. For the CDR3, the DNA is TGTGCCAGCGGTGCCCAAATCCGAAGGTACAATGAGCAGTTCTTC. Amino acid sequence: CASGAQIRRYNEQFF.